This TCR beta chain was profiled in a study of early T cells in non-severe SARS-CoV-2 infection. The wider study: Sequencing of bulk RNA from unsorted whole blood was done, without chain pairing.

V was clipped by 4 bases and J by 2 bases; unmatched bases: 6. The CDR3 extends over 14 amino acids. In germline, CDR1 is SGHRS, CDR2 YFSETQ. TCRdb re-analysed the 5' RACE reads in MiXCR, keeping a single row per CDR3 protein. Among about 50,000 distinct CDR3 sequences listed, roughly 9.3% were seen once. This TCR derives from an adult who was a healthcare worker with PCR-confirmed SARS-CoV-2 infection or an uninfected control (not recorded which). This rearrangement joins TRBV5-1 to TRBJ2-7; the match to TRBD1 covers 7 bases. Sequenced sample: whole blood. The CDR3 nucleotides read TGCGCCAGCAGCGGGGGACAGCCACCCTACGAGCAGTACTTC. It yields the protein CASSGGQPPYEQYF.